The 18 T cell receptor beta chains reported below all come from one sample, sequenced in a study of CD8 T cells in Susac syndrome. Reverse transcription of roughly 0.45 to 1 ug RNA used random hexamers. TCRdb processed the immunoSEQ multiplex PCR reads anew with MiXCR; each CDR3 protein has one entry. The data show around 130,000 distinct CDR3 sequences, with approximately 95% seen just once and around 0.11% held by the top ten. Material: CD4+ T cells from PBMCs. These receptors all come from a human donor with multiple sclerosis.

CDR3 in DNA: TGCAGTGCTAGAGGGGGGACGGCGAACACCGGGGAGCTGTTTTTT. Protein product: CSARGGTANTGELFF. V usage is TRBV20-1 and J usage is TRBJ2-2; D assignment may be TRBD1 or TRBD2 (5 bases each). The CDR3 contains 15 residues. Between the trimmed V and J ends, which lost 1 base and 0 bases, there was a span of 9 bases. Per germline, CDR1 DFQATT and CDR2 SNEGSKA (reference sequence).

The chain recombines TRBV6-2 or TRBV6-3 with TRBJ1-1; TRBD1 matches at 10 bases. The CDR3 consists of 14 residues. CDR1 MNHEY and CDR2 SVGEGT come from the germline V gene. After removal of 4 bases from V and 7 bases from J, the junction contained 6 bases not matched to a gene. CDR3 region: CASSFATGGGEAFF. Here the CDR3 DNA reads TGTGCCAGCAGTTTCGCGACAGGGGGCGGTGAAGCTTTCTTT.

The chain combines TRBV29-1 with TRBJ2-2; unclear D gene. Looked up from germline, CDR1 is SQVTM and CDR2 is ANQGSEA. The CDR3 runs to 14 residues. The V end lost 4 bases, the J end lost 4 bases, and 13 bases lay between the germline ends. The CDR3 loop reads CSVGDPERTGELFF. The CDR3 DNA is TGCAGCGTTGGCGACCCCGAGCGCACCGGGGAGCTGTTTTTT.

The chain has TRBV2 and TRBJ2-1, with 7 bases matching TRBD2. J gave up 4 bases and V 4 bases, and 7 bases lay outside the gene matches. The germline CDR1 and CDR2 sequences are SNHLY and FYNNEI. The CDR3 covers 15 residues. CDR3 bases: TGTGCCAGCAGTGGTCAAGCGGGGCTATACAATGAGCAGTTCTTC. As protein: CASSGQAGLYNEQFF.

This sequence joins TRBV3-1 and TRBJ2-3, with no clear D. Trimming removed 3 bases at V and 5 bases at J, with 6 bases between. Per the germline V gene, CDR1 is LGHDT and CDR2 is YNNKEL (reference sequence). The CDR3 is made up of 12 amino acids. CDR3 protein: CASSQTGDTQYF. As DNA, the CDR3 is TGTGCCAGCAGCCAGACTGGAGATACGCAGTATTTT.

The rearrangement uses TRBV28 and TRBJ1-1, with a tentative D call TRBD1 (6 bases). Trimming shortened V by 3 bases and J by 4 bases, and 18 bases separated the two germline ends. Germline V gene sequence: CDR1 MDHEN, CDR2 SYDVKM. The CDR3 is 16 residues long. Here the CDR3 reads CASSLPGRGRGTEAFF. The DNA for the CDR3 is TGTGCCAGCAGTTTGCCGGGCCGAGGCAGGGGCACTGAAGCTTTCTTT.

This clonotype occurred once. The V gene is TRBV20-1, the J gene TRBJ2-7; 7 bases align to TRBD2. CDR1 and CDR2 from the germline V gene are DFQATT and SNEGSKA (reference sequence). The length of the CDR3 is 14 residues. Losses at the gene ends were 8 bases for V and 0 bases for J; bases not matched to a gene: 10. The DNA for the CDR3 is TGCAGTTCCCCTAGCGGACGAAGCTCCTACGAGCAGTACTTC. Protein: CSSPSGRSSYEQYF.

The V gene is TRBV20-1, the J gene TRBJ2-7; 7 nucleotides align to TRBD2. The CDR3 loop spans 16 amino acids. V lost 0 bases and J lost 3; bases outside the gene matches: 11. The germline V gene has CDR1 DFQATT and CDR2 SNEGSKA (reference sequence). CDR3: CSARDGPAGTFYEQYF. The CDR3 DNA is TGCAGTGCTAGAGATGGCCCAGCGGGGACCTTCTACGAGCAGTACTTC.

This chain joins TRBV7-3 and TRBJ2-1; 7 nucleotides match TRBD2. The CDR3 is 13 amino acids. V lost 1 base and J lost 14; bases outside the gene matches: 8. The germline V gene encodes CDR1 SGHTA and CDR2 FQGTGA. CDR3 sequence (DNA): TGTGCCAGCAGCTTAAGAGGGGAGGGACCAAAGTTCTTC. Protein: CASSLRGEGPKFF.

The chain links TRBV29-1 to TRBJ1-2; TRBD1 is a possible D gene (6 bases). V dropped 5 bases and J dropped 0 bases, with 7 bases sitting between them. The CDR3 runs to 12 residues. The germline gives CDR1 SQVTM, CDR2 ANQGSEA. CDR3 residues: CSVRDTNYGYTF. The DNA of the CDR3 is TGCAGCGTTCGGGACACTAACTATGGCTACACCTTC.

This chain uses TRBV24-1 with TRBJ1-2; D is uncertain. The length of the CDR3 is 14 residues. The germline CDR1 and CDR2 sequences are KGHDR and SFDVKD. The V gene lost 4 bases and the J gene lost 3 bases, with 11 bases spanning the gap. The CDR3 loop is CATSEPTGDYGYTF. The CDR3, as DNA: TGTGCCACCAGTGAACCGACCGGGGACTATGGCTACACCTTC.

The chain recombines TRBV9 with TRBJ2-1; the D call may be TRBD1 or TRBD2 (5 bases each). CDR3 length: 14 residues. The germline CDR1 and CDR2 sequences are SGDLS and YYNGEE. V lost 7 bases to trimming and J lost 5 bases, with 16 bases between them. The CDR3 spells CASSWGNKNNEQFF. In DNA, the CDR3 is TGTGCCAGCTCATGGGGGAACAAAAACAATGAGCAGTTCTTC.

The V gene is TRBV7-2, the J gene TRBJ2-3; 12 bases map to TRBD2. Germline V gene data show CDR1 as SGHTA and CDR2 as FQGNSA. J lost 2 bases, V lost 5 bases, and 5 bases had no gene match. The CDR3 contains 16 residues. CDR3 DNA: TGTGCCAGCAGCGATAGACTAGCGGGGGTCACAGATACGCAGTATTTT. Its translation is CASSDRLAGVTDTQYF.

The chain has TRBV29-1 and TRBJ2-4; TRBD1 aligns across 9 bases. The CDR3 consists of 14 residues. Per germline, CDR1 SQVTM and CDR2 ANQGSEA. CDR3 sequence: CSGRQGGGKNIQYF. In nucleotides, the CDR3 is TGCAGTGGGAGACAGGGGGGAGGCAAAAACATTCAGTACTTC. The full variable domain, rest sourced from reference TRBV29-1 and TRBJ2-4, is SAVISQKPSRDICQRGTSLTIQCQVDSQVTMMFWYRQQPGQSLTLIATANQGSEATYESGFVIDKFPISRPNLTFSTLTVSNMSPEDSSIYLCSGRQGGGKNIQYFGAGTRLSVL.

The chain carries TRBV20-1 and TRBJ2-5; D perhaps matches TRBD1 (6 bases). The CDR3 is made up of 13 amino acids. V lost 6 bases and J lost 4, with 15 bases in between. Per the germline V gene, CDR1 is DFQATT and CDR2 is SNEGSKA (reference sequence). The chain's CDR3 is CSATPPGVETQYF. Here the CDR3 DNA reads TGCAGTGCCACTCCCCCAGGGGTAGAGACCCAGTACTTC.

The chain combines TRBV11-2 with TRBJ2-5, with unresolved D. Trimming removed 1 base at V and 3 bases at J, with 6 bases between. The CDR3 has 13 residues. Looked up from germline, CDR1 is SGHAT and CDR2 is FQNNGV. The CDR3 reads CASSLGVKETQYF. CDR3 coding DNA: TGTGCCAGCAGCTTAGGGGTAAAAGAGACCCAGTACTTC.

This sequence joins TRBV29-1 and TRBJ1-1, with D perhaps TRBD1 (6 bases). The CDR3 has 14 amino acids. V was pared by 4 bases and J by 1 base, with 13 bases between. CDR1 SQVTM and CDR2 ANQGSEA come from the germline V gene. CDR3 residues: CSVGTGTSNTEAFF. The DNA of the CDR3 is TGCAGCGTTGGAACAGGGACCTCGAACACTGAAGCTTTCTTT.

J is TRBJ2-1 and V is TRBV6-5, with a possible D match to TRBD1 (5 bases). The V gene's germline CDR1 is MNHEY and CDR2 SVGAGI. The CDR3 totals 13 residues. Trimming removed 0 bases from V and 6 bases from J, with 6 bases in between. The CDR3 bases are TGTGCCAGCAGTTACTCCCAGGGCAATGAGCAGTTCTTC. Amino acid sequence: CASSYSQGNEQFF.